This T cell receptor beta chain was found in a study of CD8 T cells in ankylosing spondylitis. Researchers built TCR beta libraries using quantitative 5'-RACE with molecular barcodes. TCRdb reprocessed the 5' RACE reads via MiXCR and lists one record per CDR3 protein. The table includes approximately 350,000 distinct CDR3 sequences, approximately 22% detected once. This clonotype has only a few counts. The antigen is unknown. Trimming took off 2 bases at V and 1 base at J, with 8 bases between the two ends. The CDR3 consists of 14 residues. CDR1 is MNHEY, CDR2 SVGAGI, per germline. The study's findings and limits: Seemingly characteristic of ankylosing spondylitis blood was a TCR beta motif consisting of under ten highly homologous variants.

The sequenced sample consisted of blood, either unsorted or a sorted T cell fraction (not recorded which). The V and J genes are TRBV6-5 and TRBJ2-5, with D hard to call. This receptor was taken from a male donor with ankylosing spondylitis or in good health (not recorded which). The CDR3 nucleotides are TGTGCCAGCAGTTACCTACCAGGCCAAGAGACCCAGTACTTC. Its protein is CASSYLPGQETQYF.